This T cell receptor beta chain was captured by sequencing in a study of Ad26.COV2.S vaccination and SARS-CoV-2 variants. About the research overall: A participant enrolled in the COV1001 Ad26.COV2.S trial arm provided the sample. Into the muscle, Ad26.COV2.S was dosed once or twice, 56 days apart.

Only in-frame clones appear in the TCRdb table, and some are missing; sequencing was by immunoSEQ multiplex PCR. The table shows nearly 400,000 clones, with roughly 90% occurring only once. The sample's treatment: around 19 received Ad26.COV2.S at low or high dose, single or two shots; several received placebo; per-sample allocation not given. The investigators took samples on day 63 after the first vaccine or placebo injection. Germline V gene data show CDR1 as SNHLY and CDR2 as FYNNEI. The CDR3 is 13 residues long. The germline V and J ends were trimmed by 5 bases and 4 bases, with 11 bases remaining between them.

This TCR derives from a person aged 18 to 65 who received the Ad26.COV2.S COVID-19 vaccine or a placebo. The chain combines TRBV2 with TRBJ2-5, with D tentatively TRBD1 (6 bases). Sequencing used peripheral blood, obtained in a trial of Ad26.COV2.S vaccine versus placebo. In nucleotides, the CDR3 is TGTGCCAGCAGTCCCGGACAGACAGAGACCCAGTACTTC. Its translation is CASSPGQTETQYF. The complete variable domain, with remaining parts taken from reference TRBV2 and TRBJ2-5, reads EPEVTQTPSHQVTQMGQEVILRCVPISNHLYFYWYRQILGQKVEFLVSFYNNEISEKSEIFDDQFSVERPDGSNFTLKIRSTKLEDSAMYFCASSPGQTETQYFGPGTRLLVL.